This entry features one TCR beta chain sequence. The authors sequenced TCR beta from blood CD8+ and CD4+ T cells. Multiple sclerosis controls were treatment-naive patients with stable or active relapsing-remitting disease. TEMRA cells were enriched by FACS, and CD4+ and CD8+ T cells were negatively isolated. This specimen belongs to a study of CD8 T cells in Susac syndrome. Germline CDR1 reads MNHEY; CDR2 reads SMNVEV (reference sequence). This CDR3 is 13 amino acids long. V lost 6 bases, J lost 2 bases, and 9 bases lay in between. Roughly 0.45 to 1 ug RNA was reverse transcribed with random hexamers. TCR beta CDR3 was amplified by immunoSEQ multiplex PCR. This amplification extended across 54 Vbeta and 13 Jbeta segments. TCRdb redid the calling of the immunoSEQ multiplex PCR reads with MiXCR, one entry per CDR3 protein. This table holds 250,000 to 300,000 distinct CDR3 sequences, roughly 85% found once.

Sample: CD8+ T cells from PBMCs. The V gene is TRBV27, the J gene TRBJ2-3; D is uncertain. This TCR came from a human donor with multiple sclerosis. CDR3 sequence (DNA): TGTGCCAGCAGCCGGTGGGCCACAGATACGCAGTATTTT. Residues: CASSRWATDTQYF.